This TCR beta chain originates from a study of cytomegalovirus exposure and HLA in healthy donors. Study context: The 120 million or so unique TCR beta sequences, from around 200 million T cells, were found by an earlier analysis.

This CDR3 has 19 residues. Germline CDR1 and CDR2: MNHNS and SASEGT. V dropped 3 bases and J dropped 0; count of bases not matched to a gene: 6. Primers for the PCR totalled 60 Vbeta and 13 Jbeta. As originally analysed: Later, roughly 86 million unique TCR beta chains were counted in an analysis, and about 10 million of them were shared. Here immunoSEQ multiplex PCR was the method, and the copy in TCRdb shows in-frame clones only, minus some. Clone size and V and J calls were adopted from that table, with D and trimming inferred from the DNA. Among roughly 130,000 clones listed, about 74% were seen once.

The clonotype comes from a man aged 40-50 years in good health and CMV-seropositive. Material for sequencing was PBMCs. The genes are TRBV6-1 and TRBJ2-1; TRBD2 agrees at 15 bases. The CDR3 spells CASSDWTSGGASSYNEQFF. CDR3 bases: TGTGCCAGCAGTGATTGGACTAGCGGGGGGGCGAGCTCCTACAATGAGCAGTTCTTC.